This T cell receptor (beta chain) was recovered during a study of shared clonotypes between healthy human individuals. Study-wide context: There were three CD4 naive, three CD4 memory, two CD8 naive and one CD8 memory plates per donor.

V lost 0 bases and J lost 2, with 14 bases in between. The CDR3 sequence is 17 residues long. Germline lookup yields CDR1 ENHRY and CDR2 SYGVKD. This table comes from immunoSEQ multiplex PCR, and its TCRdb copy is limited to in-frame clones, with some not included. The sample holds millions of clones; 85% to 95% are singletons and the top ten take 0.1% to 0.15%. The TCR comes from a young man in good health. The chain uses TRBV10-3 and TRBJ1-5; D possibly corresponds to TRBD1 (5 bases). Sequences were obtained from naive CD4+ T cells sorted from blood. Subset reported: CD45RA+ positively selected. The CDR3 DNA follows: TGTGCCATCAGTGAGTCGATCGTTAGGGGTGGCAATCAGCCCCAGCATTTT. Translation gives CAISESIVRGGNQPQHF.